This T cell receptor beta chain was sequenced during a study of cytomegalovirus exposure and HLA in healthy donors. The study, taken as a whole, reports: Upon later analysis, HLA-associated TCR beta chains proved more clonally expanded than other, equally common chains. In vitro checks showed that a few CMV-associated chains really do target CMV antigens. A later analysis reportedly found that, within productive TCRs, an Asian-associated ancestry cluster had fewer N-insertions than the mean observed across the roughly 670 donors. Follow-up analysis found HLA locus-dependent TCR association rates, highest for DRB1 and lowest for HLA-C.

On this clone itself: Its antigen remains unidentified.

Trimming removed 3 bases from V and 2 bases from J, with 12 bases in between. The CDR3 runs to 14 residues. Germline assignment: CDR1 SGDLS and CDR2 YYNGEE. The PCR was carried out with 60 Vbeta primers and 13 Jbeta primers. Data came from immunoSEQ multiplex PCR; TCRdb stores just in-frame clones and leaves some out. The table has over 150,000 clones, 75% to 90% seen once; the top ten hold around 2%. The receptor was isolated from a human donor in good health. The chain couples TRBV9 to TRBJ2-7; TRBD1 is a possible D gene (6 bases). Material for sequencing was PBMCs. CDR3 residues: CASSAGTSTYEQYF. The DNA for the CDR3 is TGTGCCAGCAGCGCTGGGACATCGACCTACGAGCAGTACTTC.